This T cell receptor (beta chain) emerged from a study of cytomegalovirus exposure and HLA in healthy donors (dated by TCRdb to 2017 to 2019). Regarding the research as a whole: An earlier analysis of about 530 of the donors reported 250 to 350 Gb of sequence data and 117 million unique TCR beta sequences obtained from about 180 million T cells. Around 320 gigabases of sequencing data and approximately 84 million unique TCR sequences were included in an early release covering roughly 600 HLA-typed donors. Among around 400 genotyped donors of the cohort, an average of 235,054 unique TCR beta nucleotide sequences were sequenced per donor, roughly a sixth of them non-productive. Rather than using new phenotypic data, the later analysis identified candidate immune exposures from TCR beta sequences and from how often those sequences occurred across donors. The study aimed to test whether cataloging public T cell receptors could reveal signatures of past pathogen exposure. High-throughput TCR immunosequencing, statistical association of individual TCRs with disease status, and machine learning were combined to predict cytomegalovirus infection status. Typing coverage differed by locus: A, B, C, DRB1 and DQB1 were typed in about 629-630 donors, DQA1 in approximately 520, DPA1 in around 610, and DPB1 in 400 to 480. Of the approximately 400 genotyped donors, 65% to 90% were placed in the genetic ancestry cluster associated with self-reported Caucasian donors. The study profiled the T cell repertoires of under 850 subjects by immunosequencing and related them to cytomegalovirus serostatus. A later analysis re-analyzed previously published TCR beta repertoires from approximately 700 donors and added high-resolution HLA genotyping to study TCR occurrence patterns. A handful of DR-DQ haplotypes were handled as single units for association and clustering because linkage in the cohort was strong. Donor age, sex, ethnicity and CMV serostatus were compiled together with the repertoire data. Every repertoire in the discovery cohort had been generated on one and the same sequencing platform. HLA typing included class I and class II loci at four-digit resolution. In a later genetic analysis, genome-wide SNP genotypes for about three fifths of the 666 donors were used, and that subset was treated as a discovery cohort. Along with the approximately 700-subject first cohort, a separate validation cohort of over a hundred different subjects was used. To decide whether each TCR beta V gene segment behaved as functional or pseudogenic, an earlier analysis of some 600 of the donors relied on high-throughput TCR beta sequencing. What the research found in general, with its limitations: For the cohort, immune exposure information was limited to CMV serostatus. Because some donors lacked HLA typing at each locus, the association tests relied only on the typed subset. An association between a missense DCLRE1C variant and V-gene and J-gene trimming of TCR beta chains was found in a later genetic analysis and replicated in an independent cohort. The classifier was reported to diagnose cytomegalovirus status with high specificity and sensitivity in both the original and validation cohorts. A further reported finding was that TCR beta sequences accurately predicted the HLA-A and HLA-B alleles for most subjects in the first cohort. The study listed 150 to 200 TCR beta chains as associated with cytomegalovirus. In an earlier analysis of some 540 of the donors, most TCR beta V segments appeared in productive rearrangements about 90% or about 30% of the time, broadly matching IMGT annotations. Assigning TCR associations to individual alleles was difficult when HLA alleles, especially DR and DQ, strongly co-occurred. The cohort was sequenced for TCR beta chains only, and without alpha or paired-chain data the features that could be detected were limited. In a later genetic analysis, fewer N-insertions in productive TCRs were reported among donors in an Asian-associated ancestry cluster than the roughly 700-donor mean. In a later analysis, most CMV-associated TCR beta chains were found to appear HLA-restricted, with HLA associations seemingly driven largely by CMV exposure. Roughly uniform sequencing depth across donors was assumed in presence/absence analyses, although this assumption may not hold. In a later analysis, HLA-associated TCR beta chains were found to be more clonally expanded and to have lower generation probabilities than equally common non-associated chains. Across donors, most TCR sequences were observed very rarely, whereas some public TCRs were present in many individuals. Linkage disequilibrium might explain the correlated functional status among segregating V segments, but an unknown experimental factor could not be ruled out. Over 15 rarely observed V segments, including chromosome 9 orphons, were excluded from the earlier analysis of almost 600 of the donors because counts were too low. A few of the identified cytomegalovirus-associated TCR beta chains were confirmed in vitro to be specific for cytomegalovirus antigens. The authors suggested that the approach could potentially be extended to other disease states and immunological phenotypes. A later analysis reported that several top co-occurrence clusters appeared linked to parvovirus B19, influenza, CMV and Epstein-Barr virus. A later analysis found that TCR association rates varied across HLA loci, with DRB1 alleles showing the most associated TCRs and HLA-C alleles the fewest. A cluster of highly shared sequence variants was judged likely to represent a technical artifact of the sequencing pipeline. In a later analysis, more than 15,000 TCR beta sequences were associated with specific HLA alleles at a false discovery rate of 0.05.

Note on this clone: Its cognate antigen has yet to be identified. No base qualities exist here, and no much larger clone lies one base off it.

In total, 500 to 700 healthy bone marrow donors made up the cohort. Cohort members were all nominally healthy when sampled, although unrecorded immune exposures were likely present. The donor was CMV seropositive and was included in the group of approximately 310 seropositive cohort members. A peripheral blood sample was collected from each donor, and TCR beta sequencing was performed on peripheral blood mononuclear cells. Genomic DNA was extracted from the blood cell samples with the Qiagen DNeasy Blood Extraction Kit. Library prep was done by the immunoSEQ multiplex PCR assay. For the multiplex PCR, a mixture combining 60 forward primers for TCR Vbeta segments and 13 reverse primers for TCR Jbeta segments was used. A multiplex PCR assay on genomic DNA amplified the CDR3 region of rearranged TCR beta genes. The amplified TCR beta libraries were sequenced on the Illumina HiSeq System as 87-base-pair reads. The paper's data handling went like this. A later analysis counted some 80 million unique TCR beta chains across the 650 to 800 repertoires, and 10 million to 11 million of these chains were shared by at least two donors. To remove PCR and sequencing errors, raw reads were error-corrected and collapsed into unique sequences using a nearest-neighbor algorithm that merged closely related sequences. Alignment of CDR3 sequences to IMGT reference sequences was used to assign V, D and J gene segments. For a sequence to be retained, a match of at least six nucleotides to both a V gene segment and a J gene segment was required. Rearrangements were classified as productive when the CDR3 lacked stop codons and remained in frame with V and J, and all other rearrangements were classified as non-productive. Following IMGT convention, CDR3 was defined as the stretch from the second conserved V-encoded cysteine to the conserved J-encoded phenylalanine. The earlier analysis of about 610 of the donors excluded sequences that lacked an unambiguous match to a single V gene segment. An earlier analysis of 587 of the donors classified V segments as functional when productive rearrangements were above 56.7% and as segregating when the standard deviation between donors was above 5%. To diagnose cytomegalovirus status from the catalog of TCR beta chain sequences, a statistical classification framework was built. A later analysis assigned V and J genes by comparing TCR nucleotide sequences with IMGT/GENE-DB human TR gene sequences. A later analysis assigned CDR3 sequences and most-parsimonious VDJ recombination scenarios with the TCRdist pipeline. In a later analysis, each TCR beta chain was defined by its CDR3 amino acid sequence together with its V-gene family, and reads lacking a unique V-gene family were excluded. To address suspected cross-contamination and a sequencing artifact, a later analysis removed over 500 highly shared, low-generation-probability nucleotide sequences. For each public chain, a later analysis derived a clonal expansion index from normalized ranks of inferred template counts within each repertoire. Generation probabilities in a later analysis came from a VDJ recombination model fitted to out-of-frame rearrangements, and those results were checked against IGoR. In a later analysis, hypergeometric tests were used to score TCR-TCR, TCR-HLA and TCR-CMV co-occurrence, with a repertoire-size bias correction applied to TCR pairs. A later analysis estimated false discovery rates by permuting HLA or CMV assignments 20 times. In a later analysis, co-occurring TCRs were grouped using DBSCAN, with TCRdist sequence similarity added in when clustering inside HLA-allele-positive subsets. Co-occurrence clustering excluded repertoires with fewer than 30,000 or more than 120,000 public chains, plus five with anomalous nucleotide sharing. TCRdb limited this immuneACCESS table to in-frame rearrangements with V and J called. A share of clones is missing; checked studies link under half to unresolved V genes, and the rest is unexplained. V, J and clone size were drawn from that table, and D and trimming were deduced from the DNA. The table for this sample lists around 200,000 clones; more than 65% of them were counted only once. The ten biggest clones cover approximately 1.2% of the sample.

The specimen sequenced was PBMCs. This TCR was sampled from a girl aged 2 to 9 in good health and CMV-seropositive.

For the CDR3, the sequence is CASSPDFGPQFF. The DNA sequence is as follows: TGTGCCAGCTCACCTGACTTCGGTCCACAGTTCTTC. This receptor chain uses TRBV18 and TRBJ2-1; no D gene is confidently identified. At the junction V is shortened by 3 bases and J by 13 bases, with 13 bases in between. CDR1 and CDR2, per the germline V gene, are KGHSH and LQKENI. From the cysteine up to the phenylalanine, the CDR3 has a length of 12 residues. The only DNA kept is the CDR3, 36 bases in frame from the first base.